A single sample gave rise to the 21 T cell receptor beta chains below, sequenced in a study of OX40 agonist ivuxolimab in advanced cancers. Sequencing was performed with immunoSEQ multiplex PCR; in TCRdb, only in-frame clones are kept and a portion is missing. The sample holds about 82,000 clones, about 90% seen once. This specimen was CD4+ or CD8+ T cells sorted from blood, taken in a trial of the OX40 agonist ivuxolimab. Every receptor here comes from an adult with an advanced solid tumor such as melanoma, head and neck, liver or kidney cancer.

The V and J genes are TRBV15 and TRBJ1-4, with a weak D call TRBD1 (5 bases). Between the trimmed V and J ends, which lost 4 bases and 8 bases, there was a span of 17 bases. This CDR3 is built from 15 residues. Germline V CDR1 and CDR2: LNHNV, YYDKDF (reference sequence). CDR3 DNA: TGTGCCACCAGCACGACATTGGGGCGCGGGGAAAAACTGTTTTTT. Its translation: CATSTTLGRGEKLFF.

DNA for the CDR3: TGTGCCAGCAGCCCCCCCGGGACAGGGGGCCCGAGGTTTGAGACCCAGTACTTC. It codes for CASSPPGTGGPRFETQYF. V usage is TRBV7-9 and J usage is TRBJ2-5; 12 nucleotides agree with TRBD1. Germline assignment: CDR1 SEHNR and CDR2 FQNEAQ (reference sequence). Trimming took 5 bases from V and 5 from J; bases not matched to a gene: 15. There are 18 residues in the CDR3.

The V and J genes are TRBV7-9 and TRBJ2-2; 7 positions agree with TRBD2. J lost 5 bases, V lost 6 bases, and 6 bases had no gene match. Germline-derived CDR1 and CDR2 are SEHNR and FQNEAQ (reference sequence). This CDR3 has 14 amino acids. CDR3: CASRTGTTTGELFF. The CDR3 region has the DNA TGTGCCAGCAGAACCGGGACTACGACCGGGGAGCTGTTTTTT.

The chain links TRBV29-1 to TRBJ2-5; TRBD1 matches at 8 bases. The trim removed 6 bases at V and 3 bases at J, leaving 9 bases unmatched. CDR1 is SQVTM and CDR2 is ANQGSEA in the germline V gene. The CDR3 sequence is 14 residues long. The CDR3 region is CSVDRDRKEETQYF. In DNA, the CDR3 is TGCAGCGTCGACAGGGACAGGAAGGAAGAGACCCAGTACTTC. The complete variable domain, with remaining parts taken from reference TRBV29-1 and TRBJ2-5, reads SAVISQKPSRDICQRGTSLTIQCQVDSQVTMMFWYRQQPGQSLTLIATANQGSEATYESGFVIDKFPISRPNLTFSTLTVSNMSPEDSSIYLCSVDRDRKEETQYFGPGTRLLVL.

The rearrangement uses TRBV19 and TRBJ2-7; D not certain. From germline, CDR1 is LNHDA and CDR2 SQIVND (reference sequence). The V end was cut by 3 bases, the J end by 0 bases, with 6 bases between. This CDR3 has 13 residues. The CDR3 bases are TGTGCCAGTAGTATGAGGAACTCCTACGAGCAGTACTTC. Protein: CASSMRNSYEQYF.

This clone was seen a handful of times. This sequence joins TRBV6-5 and TRBJ2-7; no definite D call. The CDR3 contains 12 residues. With 6 bases removed from V and 3 bases from J, the gap between germline ends came to 9 bases. Per germline, CDR1 MNHEY and CDR2 SVGAGI. The CDR3 DNA sequence: TGTGCCAGCAGCGTGGACGGCTACGAGCAGTACTTC. This gives the protein CASSVDGYEQYF.

The V and J genes are TRBV2 and TRBJ1-1, with D possibly matching TRBD1 (5 bases). Trimming took off 10 bases at V and 4 bases at J, with 16 bases between the two ends. The CDR3 totals 13 residues. CDR1 SNHLY and CDR2 FYNNEI come from the germline V gene. CDR3 in amino acids: CATGGDGSTEAFF. In DNA, the CDR3 is TGTGCCACCGGGGGTGATGGGAGCACTGAAGCTTTCTTT.

V is TRBV11-2 and J is TRBJ1-2; D unresolved. Germline V lookup: CDR1 SGHAT, CDR2 FQNNGV. Trimming removed 0 bases from V and 8 bases from J, with 10 bases in between. This CDR3 contains 13 residues. In DNA form, the CDR3 reads TGTGCCAGCAGCTTAGAACAGTATAACGGCTACACCTTC. Translating gives CASSLEQYNGYTF.

The rearrangement links TRBV5-5 to TRBJ1-6; tentatively, D is TRBD1 (5 bases). Germline V gene sequence: CDR1 SGHKS, CDR2 YYEKEE (reference sequence). Trimming took 1 base from V and 0 from J, leaving 11 bases between them. This CDR3 has 17 amino acids. The CDR3 is CASSLFREISYNSPLHF. The CDR3, as DNA: TGTGCCAGCAGCTTGTTCAGGGAAATCTCCTATAATTCACCCCTCCACTTT.

V is TRBV6-4 and J is TRBJ1-1, with TRBD1 matching 9 bases. The germline gives CDR1 MRHNA, CDR2 SNTAGT. The length of the CDR3 is 15 residues. Trimming removed 0 bases from V and 4 bases from J; junction bases left unmatched: 3. The CDR3 loop reads CASSDSTGGGTEAFF. For the CDR3, the DNA is TGTGCCAGCAGTGACTCGACAGGGGGAGGCACTGAAGCTTTCTTT.

V is TRBV27 and J is TRBJ2-2; 12 bases fit TRBD2. Germline assignment: CDR1 MNHEY and CDR2 SMNVEV (reference sequence). V was clipped by 4 bases and J by 7 bases; unmatched bases: 4. This CDR3 is built from 15 residues. The CDR3 region has the DNA TGTGCCAGCAGTTCGCAGACTAGCGGGGGCGGGGAGCTGTTTTTT. It is translated as CASSSQTSGGGELFF.

The V call is TRBV19, the J call TRBJ2-7; tentatively, D is TRBD1 or TRBD2 (5 bases each). The germline V and J ends were trimmed by 5 bases and 2 bases, with 25 bases remaining between them. The CDR3 has 18 residues. Germline lookup yields CDR1 LNHDA and CDR2 SQIVND (reference sequence). As DNA, the CDR3 is TGTGCCAGTAGTGACCAAGGGGAGCGAACACCGAACCCCTACGAGCAGTACTTC. Its translation is CASSDQGERTPNPYEQYF.

The V gene is TRBV6-6, the J gene TRBJ2-1; a possible D gene is TRBD2 (5 bases). This CDR3 has 16 residues. The ends were cut back, 0 bases at V and 6 bases at J, with 15 bases in the middle. Looked up from germline, CDR1 is MNHNY and CDR2 is SVGAGI (reference sequence). CDR3 in amino acids: CASSYSSKDFRNEQFF. CDR3 nucleotide sequence: TGTGCCAGCAGTTACTCTTCTAAGGACTTCCGCAATGAGCAGTTCTTC.

The rearrangement joins TRBV10-3 to TRBJ1-1, with a possible D match to TRBD1 (5 bases). This CDR3 spans 14 amino acids. The V end was cut by 5 bases, the J end by 1 base, with 11 bases between. The germline V gene has CDR1 ENHRY and CDR2 SYGVKD. CDR3 in amino acids: CAISPTGPNTEAFF. CDR3 coding DNA: TGTGCCATCAGTCCGACGGGACCGAACACTGAAGCTTTCTTT.

The V and J genes are TRBV29-1 and TRBJ1-2; the D is unclear. Trimming stripped 6 bases from V and 1 base from J, with 9 bases between. There are 12 residues in the CDR3. Germline V gives CDR1 SQVTM, CDR2 ANQGSEA. The CDR3 spells CSVFRYNYGYTF. The CDR3 region has the DNA TGCAGCGTGTTCAGGTATAACTATGGCTACACCTTC. The entire variable domain, with the rest obtained from reference TRBV29-1 and TRBJ1-2, is as follows: SAVISQKPSRDICQRGTSLTIQCQVDSQVTMMFWYRQQPGQSLTLIATANQGSEATYESGFVIDKFPISRPNLTFSTLTVSNMSPEDSSIYLCSVFRYNYGYTFGSGTRLTVV.

The rearrangement joins TRBV11-2 to TRBJ1-2, with TRBD1 matching over 7 bases. Germline V gives CDR1 SGHAT, CDR2 FQNNGV. J was trimmed by 5 bases and V by 5 bases; bases with no gene match: 5. This CDR3 spans 13 amino acids. CDR3 bases: TGTGCCAGCAGCGGGGACAGATTGTATGGCTACACCTTC. It specifies CASSGDRLYGYTF. Filled out from reference TRBV11-2 and TRBJ1-2, the complete variable domain reads EAGVAQSPRYKIIEKRQSVAFWCNPISGHATLYWYQQILGQGPKLLIQFQNNGVVDDSQLPKDRFSAERLKGVDSTLKIQPAKLEDSAVYLCASSGDRLYGYTFGSGTRLTVV.

The V gene is TRBV9, the J gene TRBJ2-5, with 11 bases fitting TRBD2. Germline V gene data show CDR1 as SGDLS and CDR2 as YYNGEE. V shed 7 bases, J shed 4 bases, and the junction held 3 bases outside the gene matches. CDR3 length: 13 residues. The CDR3, as DNA: TGTGCCAGCGGGACTAGCGGACGAGAGACCCAGTACTTC. Amino acid sequence: CASGTSGRETQYF.

This clone was counted between two and nine times. This chain joins TRBV5-1 and TRBJ2-2, with D possibly being TRBD1 (6 bases). With 2 bases removed from V and 1 base from J, the gap between germline ends came to 9 bases. Germline V CDR1 and CDR2: SGHRS, YFSETQ. The CDR3 is made up of 15 amino acids. The chain's CDR3 is CASSFSGENTGELFF. CDR3 DNA sequence: TGCGCCAGCAGCTTTTCAGGGGAGAACACCGGGGAGCTGTTTTTT.

With regard to this clone: The junction does not match germline at one end; this may be a read error. This chain connects TRBV5-6 to TRBJ1-1, with 9 bases identical to TRBD1. CDR3 size: 17 residues. Per the germline V gene, CDR1 is SGHDT and CDR2 is YYEEEE. The CDR3 DNA reads TGTGCCAGCACCTTGGTTGGGGGACAGGGTGTGGGGACTGAAGCTTTCTTT. This gives the protein CASTLVGGQGVGTEAFF. Using reference TRBV5-6 and TRBJ1-1 for the parts outside the CDR3, the full variable domain is DAGVTQSPTHLIKTRGQQVTLRCSPKSGHDTVSWYQQALGQGPQFIFQYYEEEERQRGNFPDRFSGHQFPNYSSELNVNALLLGDSALYLCASTLVGGQGVGTEAFFGQGTRLTVV.

V and J are TRBV4-2 and TRBJ1-1, with 8 bases that match TRBD1. Germline CDR1 and CDR2: LGHNA and YNFKEQ. This CDR3 comprises 16 residues. The V segment lost 0 bases and the J segment 5 bases; nucleotides outside the gene matches: 8. The CDR3 DNA sequence: TGTGCCAGCAGCCAAGATTGGGACAGGAGTGTAACTGAAGCTTTCTTT. Translated, it gives CASSQDWDRSVTEAFF.

This sequence joins TRBV11-2 and TRBJ2-7; D possibly matches TRBD1 or TRBD2 (6 bases each). CDR1 and CDR2 (germline): SGHAT, FQNNGV. This CDR3 has 15 residues. Trimming took 5 bases from V and 2 from J, leaving 16 bases between them. CDR3 loop: CASSLWRGEAYEQYF. Here the CDR3 DNA reads TGTGCCAGCAGCCTCTGGAGGGGGGAGGCCTACGAGCAGTACTTC.